This T cell receptor (beta chain) was found in a study of beta chain features in type 1 diabetes. The CDR3 has 14 amino acids. Germline CDR1 reads MNHNY; CDR2 reads SVGAGI (reference sequence). Between the trimmed V and J ends, which lost 5 bases and 5 bases, there was a span of 15 bases. This clone was seen a handful of times. Its target is unknown. Each sorted fraction was over 95% pure. The sequenced template was cDNA made from the entire isolated RNA. Using immunoSEQ multiplex PCR, the repertoire was profiled, and TCRdb retains in-frame clones only, with some absent. This sample has hundreds of thousands of clones, with under 15% found just once. General study findings and limits: Type 1 diabetes patients had moderately but significantly shorter TCRB CDR3s in all four CD4+ subsets.

The source of this sequence is a man aged 18-30 years with type 1 diabetes. Source material: naive CD4+ T cells from blood. This chain connects TRBV6-6 to TRBJ1-1; D possibly corresponds to TRBD1 (5 bases). CDR3 residues: CASSPLGGRTEAFF. The CDR3 coding sequence is TGTGCCAGCAGTCCTCTGGGGGGACGGACTGAAGCTTTCTTT.